This paragraph covers one T cell receptor beta chain sequence. The target of this receptor is not known. This entry belongs to a study of cytomegalovirus exposure and HLA in healthy donors listed by TCRdb under 2017. For the wider study: An earlier analysis of approximately 550 of the donors reported about 250 Gb of sequence data and more than 90 million unique TCR beta sequences from roughly 200 million T cells. About 330 gigabases of sequencing data and around 85 million unique TCR sequences made up an early release that covered approximately 700 HLA-typed donors. Among the roughly 390 genotyped donors, about 85% belonged to the genetic ancestry cluster associated with self-reported Caucasian donors. The aim of the study was to test whether cataloging public T cell receptors could identify signatures of past pathogen exposure. The study profiled the T cell repertoires of fewer than 850 subjects by immunosequencing and related them to cytomegalovirus serostatus. Along with the approximately 700-subject first cohort, a separate validation cohort of over a hundred different subjects was used. To predict cytomegalovirus infection status, the study combined high-throughput TCR immunosequencing, statistical association of individual TCRs with disease status, and machine learning. A later analysis re-examined previously published TCR beta repertoires from more than 550 donors and added high-resolution HLA genotyping to investigate patterns of TCR occurrence. Rather than using new phenotypic data, the later analysis identified candidate immune exposures from TCR beta sequences and from how often those sequences occurred across donors. An earlier analysis of 500 to 650 of the donors applied high-throughput TCR beta sequencing to assess whether each TCR beta V gene segment acted as functional or pseudogenic. Donor age, sex, ethnicity and CMV serostatus were compiled together with the repertoire data. Genome-wide SNP genotypes for about three fifths of the roughly 700 donors were used in a later genetic analysis, which treated that subset as a discovery cohort. All discovery cohort repertoires had been generated using a single sequencing platform. HLA typing included class I and class II loci at four-digit resolution. Typing coverage differed by locus: A, B, C, DRB1 and DQB1 were typed in about 629-640 donors, DQA1 in about 500, DPA1 in some 610, and DPB1 in 472. Roughly 5 DR-DQ haplotypes were handled as single units for association and clustering, since linkage in the cohort was strong. Among roughly 400 genotyped donors of the cohort, an average of around 240,000 unique TCR beta nucleotide sequences was sequenced per donor, of which about 18% were non-productive.

The cohort consisted of 600 or so healthy bone marrow donors. At the time of sampling, all cohort members were nominally healthy, though unrecorded immune exposures were likely present. The donor was CMV seropositive and belonged to the group of over 250 seropositive cohort members. A peripheral blood sample was collected from each donor, and TCR beta sequencing was performed on peripheral blood mononuclear cells. The Qiagen DNeasy Blood Extraction Kit was used to extract genomic DNA from the blood cell samples. Library prep was done by the immunoSEQ multiplex PCR assay. A mixture of 60 forward primers for TCR Vbeta segments and 13 reverse primers for TCR Jbeta segments was used in the multiplex PCR. The CDR3 region of rearranged TCR beta genes was amplified from genomic DNA by a multiplex PCR assay. The amplified TCR beta libraries were sequenced on the Illumina HiSeq System as 87-base-pair reads. In the paper's pipeline: A later analysis tallied around 87 million unique TCR beta chains across the 600 to 700 repertoires, and around 9.9 million of those chains were shared by two or more donors. Raw reads were error-corrected and collapsed into unique sequences by a nearest-neighbor algorithm in which closely related sequences were merged to remove PCR and sequencing errors. V, D and J gene segments were assigned by aligning CDR3 sequences to IMGT reference sequences. For a sequence to be retained, a match of at least six nucleotides was required to both a V gene segment and a J gene segment. Rearrangements were called productive when the CDR3 lacked stop codons and stayed in frame with V and J; all others were non-productive. Following IMGT convention, CDR3 was defined as the stretch from the second conserved V-encoded cysteine to the conserved J-encoded phenylalanine. In an earlier analysis of some 550 of the donors, sequences lacking an unambiguous match to a single V gene segment were excluded. In an earlier analysis of approximately 590 of the donors, V segments were called functional above 56.7% productive rearrangements and were called segregating when the between-donor standard deviation exceeded 5%. A statistical classification framework was built for diagnosing cytomegalovirus status from the catalog of TCR beta chain sequences. In a later analysis, TCR nucleotide sequences were compared against IMGT/GENE-DB human TR gene sequences so that V and J genes could be assigned. Using the TCRdist pipeline, a later analysis assigned CDR3 sequences along with most-parsimonious VDJ recombination scenarios. A later analysis defined each TCR beta chain by its CDR3 amino acid sequence plus V-gene family, and excluded reads lacking a unique V-gene family. To address suspected cross-contamination and a sequencing artifact, a later analysis removed some 620 highly shared, low-generation-probability nucleotide sequences. In a later analysis, a clonal expansion index was calculated for each public chain from normalized within-repertoire ranks of inferred template counts. Generation probabilities in a later analysis came from a VDJ recombination model fitted to out-of-frame rearrangements, and those results were checked against IGoR. A later analysis scored TCR-TCR, TCR-HLA and TCR-CMV co-occurrence with hypergeometric tests, applying a repertoire-size bias correction to TCR pairs. A later analysis estimated false discovery rates by permuting HLA or CMV assignments 20 times. In a later analysis, co-occurring TCRs were grouped with DBSCAN, and TCRdist sequence similarity was added when clustering was performed within HLA-allele-positive subsets. Repertoires with fewer than 30,000 or more than 120,000 public chains were left out of co-occurrence clustering, as were roughly five repertoires with anomalous nucleotide sharing. The source is immuneACCESS, and TCRdb retained only in-frame sequences with V and J called. Part of the clones is not carried over; for the studies checked, unresolved V genes explain less than half of this, and the remainder is unexplained. That table gives V, J and clone size, and the DNA gave D and trimming. The table for this sample shows roughly 73,000 clones. The ten largest clones add up to around 7% of the sample.

Based on the germline V gene (reference sequence), the CDR1 and CDR2 sequences are SEHNR and FQNEAQ. The CDR3, from cysteine to phenylalanine, totals 15 residues. Of all the DNA, just the CDR3 is kept, 45 bases in frame from base 1. Trimming costs V 1 base and J 7 bases, and their ends lie 16 bases apart. The research as a whole found: An earlier analysis of several hundred of the donors showed that most TCR beta V segments appeared in productive rearrangements either about 87% or about 30% of the time, which broadly matched IMGT annotations. Most TCR sequences were observed very rarely across donors, whereas some public TCRs were present in many individuals. Compared with equally common non-associated chains, HLA-associated TCR beta chains in a later analysis were more clonally expanded and had lower generation probabilities. In a later genetic analysis, fewer N-insertions in productive TCRs were reported among donors in an Asian-associated ancestry cluster than the approximately 710-donor mean. In a later genetic analysis, a missense DCLRE1C variant was associated with V-gene and J-gene trimming of TCR beta chains, and the association was replicated in an independent cohort. In a later analysis, around 17,000 TCR beta sequences were associated with specific HLA alleles at a false discovery rate of 0.05. The classifier was reported to diagnose cytomegalovirus status with high specificity and sensitivity in both the original and validation cohorts. The authors suggested that the approach could potentially be generalized to other disease states and immunological phenotypes. Because HLA typing was missing for some donors at each locus, association tests included only the typed subset. In a later analysis, the rate of TCR association differed among HLA loci, with DRB1 alleles having the most associated TCRs and HLA-C alleles having the fewest. Strong co-occurrence of HLA alleles, especially DR and DQ, made assigning TCR associations to individual alleles difficult. In the study, 150 to 200 TCR beta chains were listed as associated with cytomegalovirus. The only immune exposure information available for the cohort was CMV serostatus. Most CMV-associated TCR beta chains appeared to be HLA-restricted in a later analysis, and the HLA associations seemed to be driven largely by CMV exposure. Because counts were too low, seventeen rarely observed V segments, including chromosome 9 orphons, were left out of the earlier analysis of over 550 of the donors. A further reported finding was that TCR beta sequences accurately predicted the HLA-A and HLA-B alleles for most subjects in the first cohort. Some IMGT-functional V segments, including TRBV6-2 and TRBV6-3, could not be distinguished by the 87-base-pair reads and were therefore excluded. In a later analysis, several top co-occurrence clusters were reported to appear linked to parvovirus B19, influenza, CMV and Epstein-Barr virus. A cluster of highly shared sequence variants was judged likely to be a technical artifact of the sequencing pipeline. Linkage disequilibrium might explain the correlated functional status among segregating V segments, but an unknown experimental factor could not be excluded. The cohort was sequenced for TCR beta chains only, and without alpha or paired-chain data the features that could be detected were limited. Roughly uniform sequencing depth across donors was assumed in presence/absence analyses, although this assumption may not hold. A few of the identified cytomegalovirus-associated TCR beta chains were confirmed in vitro to be specific for cytomegalovirus antigens.

The chain uses TRBV7-9 and TRBJ1-2; TRBD1 is a possible D gene, resting on 5 matching bases. This sequence originates from a female donor in good health and CMV-seropositive. Sequenced material: PBMCs. This receptor carries the CDR3 CASSLGQGGGSGYTF. The DNA reads as follows: TGTGCCAGCAGCTTAGGGCAGGGAGGAGGCTCTGGCTACACCTTC.